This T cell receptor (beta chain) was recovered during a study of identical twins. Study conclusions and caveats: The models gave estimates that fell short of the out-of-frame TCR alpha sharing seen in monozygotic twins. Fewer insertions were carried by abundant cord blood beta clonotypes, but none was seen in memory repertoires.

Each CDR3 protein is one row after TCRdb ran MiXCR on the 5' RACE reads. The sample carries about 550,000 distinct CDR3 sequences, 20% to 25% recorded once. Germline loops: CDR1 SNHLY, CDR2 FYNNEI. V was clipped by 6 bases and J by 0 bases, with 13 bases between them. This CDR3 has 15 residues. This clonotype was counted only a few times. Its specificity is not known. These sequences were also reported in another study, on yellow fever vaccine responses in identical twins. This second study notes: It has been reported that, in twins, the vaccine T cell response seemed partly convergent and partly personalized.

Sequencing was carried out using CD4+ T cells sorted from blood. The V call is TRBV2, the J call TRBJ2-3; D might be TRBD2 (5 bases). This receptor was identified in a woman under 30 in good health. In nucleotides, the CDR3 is TGTGCCAGCAGGTTCTTAGCGACTAGCACAGATACGCAGTATTTT. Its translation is CASRFLATSTDTQYF.